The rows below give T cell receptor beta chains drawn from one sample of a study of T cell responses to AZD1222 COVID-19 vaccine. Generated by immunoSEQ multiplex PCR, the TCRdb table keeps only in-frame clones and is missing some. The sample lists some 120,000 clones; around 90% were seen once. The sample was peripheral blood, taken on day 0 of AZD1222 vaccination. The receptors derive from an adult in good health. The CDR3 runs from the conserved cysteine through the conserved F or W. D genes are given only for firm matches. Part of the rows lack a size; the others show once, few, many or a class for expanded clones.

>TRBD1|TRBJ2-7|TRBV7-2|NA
TGTGCCAGCAGCTTAACGGGACAGCAAGCCTACGAGCAGTACTTC
CASSLTGQQAYEQYF
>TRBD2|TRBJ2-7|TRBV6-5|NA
TGTGCCAGCAGGAAAGCTAGCGGGAGCTCCTACGAGCAGTACTTC
CASRKASGSSYEQYF
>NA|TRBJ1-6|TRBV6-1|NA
TGTGCCAGCAGTGCCCCCCCCACGGGGACCGCCTATAATTCACCCCTCCACTTT
CASSAPPTGTAYNSPLHF
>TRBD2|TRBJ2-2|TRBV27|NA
TGTGCCAGCAGTTCCCGGACTAGCGGGGACCCCGTCGGGGAGCTGTTTTTT
CASSSRTSGDPVGELFF
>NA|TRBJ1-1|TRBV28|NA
TGTGCCAGCAGCCTAACATCCGCCGAAAGGGGGGCTTTCTTT
CASSLTSAERGAFF
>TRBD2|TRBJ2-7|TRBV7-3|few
TGTGCCAGCAGCGTAGCGGGGGGTTACGAGCAGTACTTC
CASSVAGGYEQYF
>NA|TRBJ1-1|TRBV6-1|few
TGTGCCAGCAGTGAACAGCCTATTGGGGGACCGAACACTGAAGCTTTCTTT
CASSEQPIGGPNTEAFF
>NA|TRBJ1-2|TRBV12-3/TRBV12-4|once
TGTGCCAGCAGTTTTGGGGAGGGCGGCTACACCTTC
CASSFGEGGYTF
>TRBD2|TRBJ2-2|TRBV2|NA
TGTGCCAGCAGTTGGGAGGGGAGAGGAACCGGGGAGCTGTTTTTT
CASSWEGRGTGELFF
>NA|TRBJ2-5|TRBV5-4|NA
TGTGCCAGCAGCTTGTCTCAGGGGGGGGAGACCCAGTACTTC
CASSLSQGGETQYF
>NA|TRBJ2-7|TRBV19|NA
TGTGCCAGTAGTAAACGGGCCGCCTACGAGCAGTACTTC
CASSKRAAYEQYF
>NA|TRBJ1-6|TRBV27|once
TGTGCCAGCAGTGAATCCGGGACCGCAAGTTTTAATTCACCCCTCCACTTT
CASSESGTASFNSPLHF
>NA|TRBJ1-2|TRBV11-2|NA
TGTGCCAGCAGCTTAGGGAACTATGGCTACACCTTC
CASSLGNYGYTF
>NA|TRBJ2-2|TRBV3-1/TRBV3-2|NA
TGTGCCAGCAGCCAACCCTGGGCCACCGGGGAGCTGTTTTTT
CASSQPWATGELFF
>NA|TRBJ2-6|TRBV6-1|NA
TGTGCCAGCAGTGAAAAGGACTCTGGGGCCAACGTCCTGACTTTC
CASSEKDSGANVLTF
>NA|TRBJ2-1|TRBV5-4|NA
TGTGCCAGCAGCTTGGCCGAAGGACGCGAGCAGTTCTTC
CASSLAEGREQFF
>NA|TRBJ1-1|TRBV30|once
TGTGCCTGGGCCACCGGGAGAATGAACACTGAAGCTTTCTTT
CAWATGRMNTEAFF
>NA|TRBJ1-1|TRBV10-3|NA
TGTGCCATCAGTACCGCGGGGGGTTACACTGAAGCTTTCTTT
CAISTAGGYTEAFF
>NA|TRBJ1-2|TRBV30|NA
TGTGCCTGGAGTGTATTTGGCGGGGATGGCTACACCTTC
CAWSVFGGDGYTF
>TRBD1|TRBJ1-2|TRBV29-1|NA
TGCAGCGTTGAAACAGGGGATGACTATGGCTACACCTTC
CSVETGDDYGYTF
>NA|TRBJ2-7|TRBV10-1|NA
TGCGCCAGCAGTGAGCCCTGCCACGAGCAGTACTTC
CASSEPCHEQYF
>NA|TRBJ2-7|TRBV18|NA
TGTGCCAGCTCGCAGGACCGAGTCGCGGAGCAGTACTTC
CASSQDRVAEQYF
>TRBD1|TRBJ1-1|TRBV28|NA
TGTGCCAGCAGTCCTCAGGGGGTAGGAACTGAAGCTTTCTTT
CASSPQGVGTEAFF
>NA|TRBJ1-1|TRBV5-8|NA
TGTGCCAGCAGCCGTGGTGGGAACACTGAAGCTTTCTTT
CASSRGGNTEAFF
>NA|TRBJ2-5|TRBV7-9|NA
TGTGCCAGCAGCTTAAACCAGGGAGAAGAGACCCAGTACTTC
CASSLNQGEETQYF
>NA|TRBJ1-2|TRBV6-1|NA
TGTGCCAGCAGTGAAGATATGAGGGGCTATGGCTACACCTTC
CASSEDMRGYGYTF
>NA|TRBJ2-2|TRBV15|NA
TGTGCCACCCTGAAAGTAAAAGGTACCGGGGAGCTGTTTTTT
CATLKVKGTGELFF
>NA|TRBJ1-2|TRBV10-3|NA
TGTGCCATCAGTGATATGACAGACTATGGCTACACCTTC
CAISDMTDYGYTF
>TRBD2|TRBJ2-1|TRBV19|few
TGTGCCAGTAGACAAAGGACTAGCGGGGATCTTACCCGGCAGTTCTTC
CASRQRTSGDLTRQFF
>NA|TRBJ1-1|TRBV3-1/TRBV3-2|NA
TGTGCCAGCAGCGAGGGGATGAACACTGAAGCTTTCTTT
CASSEGMNTEAFF
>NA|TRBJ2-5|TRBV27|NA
TGTGCCAGCAGTCCTACCCCCGGGGCGAGCGTGACCCAGTACTTC
CASSPTPGASVTQYF
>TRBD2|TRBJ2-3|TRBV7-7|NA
TGTGCCAGCAGCCCCGGGAGGGGGGCAGATACGCAGTATTTT
CASSPGRGADTQYF
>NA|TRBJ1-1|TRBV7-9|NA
TGTGCCAGCAGCTCGACCCTGGGAACTGAAGCTTTCTTT
CASSSTLGTEAFF
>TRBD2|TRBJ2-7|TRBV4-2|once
TGTGCCAGCAGCCAAGAGCAGCGGGGGGCCTACGAGCAGTACTTC
CASSQEQRGAYEQYF
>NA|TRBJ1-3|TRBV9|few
TGTGCCAGCAGCGTAGCTAACTCTGGAAACACCATATATTTT
CASSVANSGNTIYF
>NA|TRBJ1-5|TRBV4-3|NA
TGCGCCAGCAGCCGCACCCTATTTGGGGGACAGCCCCAGCATTTT
CASSRTLFGGQPQHF
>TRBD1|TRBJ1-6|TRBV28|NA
TGTGCCAGCCGGGACAGGGGTTATTCACCCCTCCACTTT
CASRDRGYSPLHF
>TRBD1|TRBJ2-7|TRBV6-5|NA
TGTGCCAGCAGTTACTCGAGGACAGGGAACTACGAGCAGTACTTC
CASSYSRTGNYEQYF
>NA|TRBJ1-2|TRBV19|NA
TGTGCCAGTCTGGACACCTTATATGGCTACACCTTC
CASLDTLYGYTF
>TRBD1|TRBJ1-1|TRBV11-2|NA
TGTGCCAGCAGGGATGGACAGGCCAAAGCTTTCTTT
CASRDGQAKAFF
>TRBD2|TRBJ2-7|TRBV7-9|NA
TGTGCCAGCAGCTTGGGAGGGTGGGAGCAGTACTTC
CASSLGGWEQYF
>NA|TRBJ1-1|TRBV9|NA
TGTGCCAGCAGCGTGGAGTTGAACACTGAAGCTTTCTTT
CASSVELNTEAFF
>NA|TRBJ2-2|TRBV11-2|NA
TGTGCCAGCAGCCCCCGGGTCACCGGGGAGCTGTTTTTT
CASSPRVTGELFF
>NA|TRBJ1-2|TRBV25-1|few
TGTGCCAGCAGTGTGGGCTATGGCTACACCTTC
CASSVGYGYTF
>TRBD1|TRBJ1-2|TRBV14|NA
TGTGCCAGCAGCCAACTAGACTTCGGGACAGATGGCTACACCTTC
CASSQLDFGTDGYTF
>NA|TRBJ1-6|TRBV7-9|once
TGTGCCAGCAGCAAAGCGACAGGCCCCGGCTCCTATAATTCACCCCTCCACTTT
CASSKATGPGSYNSPLHF
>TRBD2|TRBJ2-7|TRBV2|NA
TGTGCCAGCAGTGTCGATACTAGCGGAAACTACGAGCAGTACTTC
CASSVDTSGNYEQYF
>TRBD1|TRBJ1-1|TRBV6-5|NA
TGTGCCAGCAGTTCCGACAGGGGCCCGAACACTGAAGCTTTCTTT
CASSSDRGPNTEAFF
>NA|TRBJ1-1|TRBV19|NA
TGTGCCAGTAGTACGTTGGGAAGGGCTGCGAACACTGAAGCTTTCTTT
CASSTLGRAANTEAFF
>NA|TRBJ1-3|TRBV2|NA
TGTGCCAACGGACAGTCTGGAAACACCATATATTTT
CANGQSGNTIYF
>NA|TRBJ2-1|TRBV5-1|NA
TGCGCCAGCAGCTCCAAGGGGTTCCACAATGAGCAGTTCTTC
CASSSKGFHNEQFF
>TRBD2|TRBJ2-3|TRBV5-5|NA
TGTGCCAGCAGCTTGTCACTAGCGTACAGCACAGATACGCAGTATTTT
CASSLSLAYSTDTQYF
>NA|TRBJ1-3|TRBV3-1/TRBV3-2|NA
TGTGCCAGCAGCCAAGAGGCAAACACCATATATTTT
CASSQEANTIYF
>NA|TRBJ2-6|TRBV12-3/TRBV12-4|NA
TGTGCCAGCAGAAACTCTGGGGCCAACGTCCTGACTTTC
CASRNSGANVLTF
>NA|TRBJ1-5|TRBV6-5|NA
TGTGCCAGCCGGGACGGGGGTGGTCAGCCCCAGCATTTT
CASRDGGGQPQHF